A selection of T cell receptor beta chains follows, all from one sample in a study of T cells in Graves' hyperthyroidism and ophthalmopathy. TCRdb reprocessed the multiplex PCR reads with MiXCR, giving one entry per CDR3 protein. The data contain 600,000 or so distinct CDR3 sequences, roughly 14% of them seen just once; the ten biggest clones take up under 15%. The sample consisted of blood. These receptors were collected from a woman aged 45-60 years with Graves' ophthalmopathy. CDR3s include the opening cysteine and the closing phenylalanine or tryptophan. Fields, in order: CDR3 length, V gene, J gene, CDR3 protein.

cdr3_length: 14
v_call: TRBV14
j_call: TRBJ2-1
cdr3_aa: CASSLQDFYNEQFF

cdr3_length: 14
v_call: TRBV7-9
j_call: TRBJ2-5
cdr3_aa: CASSQGRPGETQYF

cdr3_length: 16
v_call: TRBV9
j_call: TRBJ2-3
cdr3_aa: CASSVVPSGATDTQYF

cdr3_length: 17
v_call: TRBV20-1
j_call: TRBJ1-6
cdr3_aa: CSARDQWGGQPNSPLHF

cdr3_length: 16
v_call: TRBV20-1
j_call: TRBJ2-7
cdr3_aa: CSAAGRDSAGSYEQYF

cdr3_length: 14
v_call: TRBV5-1
j_call: TRBJ2-7
cdr3_aa: CASSLVGGSYEQYF

cdr3_length: 14
v_call: TRBV7-9
j_call: TRBJ2-7
cdr3_aa: CASSQRVGHYEQYF

cdr3_length: 14
v_call: TRBV4-1
j_call: TRBJ1-5
cdr3_aa: CASSQDLRNQPQHF

cdr3_length: 11
v_call: TRBV20-1
j_call: TRBJ2-1
cdr3_aa: CSASRDNEQFF

cdr3_length: 16
v_call: TRBV11-2
j_call: TRBJ2-2
cdr3_aa: CASSPSGVTNTGELFF

cdr3_length: 13
v_call: TRBV12-3/TRBV12-4
j_call: TRBJ1-2
cdr3_aa: CASTLEVGGGYTF

cdr3_length: 14
v_call: TRBV7-6
j_call: TRBJ2-1
cdr3_aa: CASMPGVVYNEQFF

cdr3_length: 17
v_call: TRBV24-1
j_call: TRBJ2-3
cdr3_aa: CATSDFPGRTSTDTQYF

cdr3_length: 15
v_call: TRBV24-1
j_call: TRBJ1-2
cdr3_aa: CATSDPTGGESGYTF

cdr3_length: 14
v_call: TRBV10-3
j_call: TRBJ2-7
cdr3_aa: CAISGTGGSYEQYF

cdr3_length: 15
v_call: TRBV7-9
j_call: TRBJ1-2
cdr3_aa: CASSLGSGGHYGHTF

cdr3_length: 16
v_call: TRBV20-1
j_call: TRBJ2-7
cdr3_aa: CSARDTGGEGAREQYF

cdr3_length: 14
v_call: TRBV24-1
j_call: TRBJ1-2
cdr3_aa: CATSDLGTDYGYTF

cdr3_length: 13
v_call: TRBV2
j_call: TRBJ2-3
cdr3_aa: CASGEGETDTQYF

cdr3_length: 18
v_call: TRBV7-9
j_call: TRBJ1-3
cdr3_aa: CASSFEGRDSSSGNTIYF

cdr3_length: 16
v_call: TRBV20-1
j_call: TRBJ2-5
cdr3_aa: CSARTLFERDGGTQYF

cdr3_length: 13
v_call: TRBV3-1
j_call: TRBJ1-2
cdr3_aa: CASSQDRGDGYTF

cdr3_length: 15
v_call: TRBV28
j_call: TRBJ2-4
cdr3_aa: CASSLVSGAKNIQYF

cdr3_length: 15
v_call: TRBV4-1
j_call: TRBJ1-2
cdr3_aa: CASSPSGTGDDGYTF

cdr3_length: 15
v_call: TRBV5-1
j_call: TRBJ2-1
cdr3_aa: CASRHGRGTYNEQFF

cdr3_length: 15
v_call: TRBV5-1
j_call: TRBJ2-1
cdr3_aa: CASSLGGLLADEQFF

cdr3_length: 14
v_call: TRBV7-9
j_call: TRBJ2-5
cdr3_aa: CASSLQQYQETQYF

cdr3_length: 13
v_call: TRBV4-3
j_call: TRBJ2-7
cdr3_aa: CASSHRESYEQYF

cdr3_length: 14
v_call: TRBV5-6
j_call: TRBJ2-1
cdr3_aa: CASSLGQQYNEQFF

cdr3_length: 13
v_call: TRBV5-8
j_call: TRBJ2-5
cdr3_aa: CASSIRGPETQYF

cdr3_length: 10
v_call: TRBV29-1
j_call: TRBJ2-3
cdr3_aa: CSGLWDTQYF

cdr3_length: 15
v_call: TRBV10-3
j_call: TRBJ2-7
cdr3_aa: CAISNGTGVGYEQYF

cdr3_length: 17
v_call: TRBV7-3
j_call: TRBJ2-2
cdr3_aa: CASSLTAVASNTGELFF

cdr3_length: 14
v_call: TRBV5-1
j_call: TRBJ2-1
cdr3_aa: CASSLGTAYNEQFF

cdr3_length: 12
v_call: TRBV18
j_call: TRBJ2-5
cdr3_aa: CASSPNQETQYF

cdr3_length: 15
v_call: TRBV6-1
j_call: TRBJ1-4
cdr3_aa: CASSEYGTEDEKLFF

cdr3_length: 13
v_call: TRBV20-1
j_call: TRBJ2-2
cdr3_aa: CSVQEGDTGELFF

cdr3_length: 14
v_call: TRBV29-1
j_call: TRBJ2-1
cdr3_aa: CSVDPAGGSNEQFF

cdr3_length: 14
v_call: TRBV20-1
j_call: TRBJ2-7
cdr3_aa: CSAPVTGESYEQYF

cdr3_length: 16
v_call: TRBV5-1
j_call: TRBJ2-5
cdr3_aa: CASSLGPDRGRETQYF

cdr3_length: 13
v_call: TRBV20-1
j_call: TRBJ2-7
cdr3_aa: CSVGFAGGYEQYF

cdr3_length: 16
v_call: TRBV20-1
j_call: TRBJ2-3
cdr3_aa: CSAGERDWESTDTQYF

cdr3_length: 15
v_call: TRBV12-3/TRBV12-4
j_call: TRBJ1-2
cdr3_aa: CASRSRQGARDGYTF

cdr3_length: 13
v_call: TRBV30
j_call: TRBJ1-1
cdr3_aa: CAWTDHMNTEAFF

cdr3_length: 17
v_call: TRBV12-3/TRBV12-4
j_call: TRBJ2-3
cdr3_aa: CASSLQIRDSSTDTQYF

cdr3_length: 14
v_call: TRBV5-1
j_call: TRBJ2-1
cdr3_aa: CASSFRTSGTEQFF

cdr3_length: 16
v_call: TRBV7-6
j_call: TRBJ2-2
cdr3_aa: CASSTRDREATGELFF

cdr3_length: 17
v_call: TRBV13
j_call: TRBJ2-7
cdr3_aa: CASSFTGAAKFTYEQYF

cdr3_length: 13
v_call: TRBV7-3
j_call: TRBJ1-1
cdr3_aa: CASRVNRNTEAFF

cdr3_length: 10
v_call: TRBV20-1
j_call: TRBJ1-2
cdr3_aa: CSASEGGYTF

cdr3_length: 15
v_call: TRBV7-2
j_call: TRBJ2-1
cdr3_aa: CASSARGRELPEQFF

cdr3_length: 13
v_call: TRBV28
j_call: TRBJ2-5
cdr3_aa: CASSLSRAPSGYF

cdr3_length: 12
v_call: TRBV10-3
j_call: TRBJ2-7
cdr3_aa: CAISAGPPQQYF

cdr3_length: 13
v_call: TRBV7-6
j_call: TRBJ2-3
cdr3_aa: CASSSQGTDTQYF

cdr3_length: 14
v_call: TRBV6-2/TRBV6-3
j_call: TRBJ1-2
cdr3_aa: CASSSGGLPYGYTF